The following is a T cell receptor (beta chain) sequence with its context. Its antigen remains unknown. The source of the sample is a study of cytomegalovirus exposure and HLA in healthy donors. The donors were members of the roughly 130-subject validation cohort (separate from the approximately 670-subject first cohort). TCRdb's copy holds only in-frame clones and misses some; the assay was immunoSEQ multiplex PCR. The sample carries fewer than 350,000 clones, over 75% recorded once. V was clipped by 5 bases and J by 7 bases; unmatched bases: 7. CDR3 length: 14 amino acids. Germline loops: CDR1 SEHNR, CDR2 FQNEAQ (reference sequence). Study findings and constraints: Confirmation in vitro established that three CMV-associated chains were specific for CMV antigens. Published work reported that the classifier diagnosed cytomegalovirus status with high specificity and sensitivity. Most TCR sequences were uncommon, yet certain public TCRs appeared in many donors.

The rearrangement links TRBV7-9 to TRBJ1-5; 8 nucleotides match TRBD1. This sequence originates from a woman in her late teens or twenties in good health and CMV-seronegative. Sequences were obtained from PBMCs. CDR3 sequence reads: CASSLDRGGQPQHF. Here the CDR3 DNA reads TGTGCCAGCAGCCTTGACAGGGGCGGACAGCCCCAGCATTTT. Drawing the rest from reference TRBV7-9 and TRBJ1-5, the complete variable domain is DTGVSQNPRHKITKRGQNVTFRCDPISEHNRLYWYRQTLGQGPEFLTYFQNEAQLEKSRLLSDRFSAERPKGSFSTLEIQRTEQGDSAMYLCASSLDRGGQPQHFGDGTRLSIL.